The 25 T cell receptor beta chains below were found in one sample sequenced in a study of blood T cell repertoires in COVID-19. Clones were read by immunoSEQ multiplex PCR, and TCRdb kept only the in-frame ones, dropping some. The sample includes roughly 250,000 clones, around four fifths of them seen just once. The sample comprised peripheral blood. All receptors come from a woman between 35 and 50 years old with active or convalescent COVID-19.

The chain links TRBV19 to TRBJ2-1; a weak D match, TRBD2 (7 bases). The V and J ends lost 3 bases and 8 bases respectively, with 17 bases between them. The germline CDR1 and CDR2 sequences are LNHDA and SQIVND (reference sequence). The CDR3 is made up of 15 amino acids. The CDR3, as DNA: TGTGCCAGTAGTATTGGGGGGGGCCCCAGGGATGAGCAGTTCTTC. Residues: CASSIGGGPRDEQFF.

In this sample, this clone turned up a few times. V gene TRBV7-8 combines with J gene TRBJ2-3; tentatively, D is TRBD2 (5 bases). The V end lost 5 bases, the J end lost 1 base, and 13 bases lay between the germline ends. The CDR3 loop spans 15 amino acids. The germline CDR1 and CDR2 sequences are SGHVS and FQNEAQ. In DNA form, the CDR3 reads TGTGCCAGCAGCCGAGTAGGACTCGGCACAGATACGCAGTATTTT. Its protein product is CASSRVGLGTDTQYF. The entire variable domain, with the rest obtained from reference TRBV7-8 and TRBJ2-3, is as follows: GAGVSQSPRYKVAKRGQDVALRCDPISGHVSLFWYQQALGQGPEFLTYFQNEAQLDKSGLPSDRFFAERPEGSVSTLKIQRTQQEDSAVYLCASSRVGLGTDTQYFGPGTRLTVL.

The chain uses TRBV11-2 and TRBJ1-2, with a weak D call TRBD1 (5 bases). Per germline, CDR1 SGHAT and CDR2 FQNNGV. V was shortened by 1 base and J by 0 bases, with 9 bases between the two germline ends. The length of the CDR3 is 15 residues. The CDR3, as DNA: TGTGCCAGCAGCTTAGGGGAAGGGGCTAACTATGGCTACACCTTC. The encoded protein is CASSLGEGANYGYTF.

The chain recombines TRBV28 with TRBJ2-3; the D is unclear. Trimming shortened V by 2 bases and J by 5 bases, and 8 bases separated the two germline ends. The CDR3 sequence is 13 residues long. Germline lookup yields CDR1 MDHEN and CDR2 SYDVKM. The CDR3 coding sequence is TGTGCCAGCAGTTTAGCGGCTAGAGATACGCAGTATTTT. Protein sequence: CASSLAARDTQYF.

This chain links TRBV28 with TRBJ2-1; 8 bases align to TRBD2. The CDR3 covers 14 residues. V was pared by 6 bases and J by 5 bases, with 6 bases of the junction left unmatched. Germline V gene lookup returns CDR1 MDHEN and CDR2 SYDVKM. The CDR3 DNA follows: TGTGCCAGCAGGATACTAGCGGAGAACAATGAGCAGTTCTTC. This gives the protein CASRILAENNEQFF.

This sequence joins TRBV7-9 and TRBJ1-6; D is possibly TRBD1 (6 bases). Deletions cut 5 bases from V and 8 bases from J, with 16 bases between. CDR1 and CDR2 from the germline V gene are SEHNR and FQNEAQ (reference sequence). The CDR3 runs 15 residues. CDR3 loop: CASSDPRDKHSPLHF. In DNA, the CDR3 is TGTGCCAGCAGCGACCCCCGGGACAAGCATTCACCCCTCCACTTT. The full variable domain, its missing parts supplied by reference TRBV7-9 and TRBJ1-6, is DTGVSQNPRHKITKRGQNVTFRCDPISEHNRLYWYRQTLGQGPEFLTYFQNEAQLEKSRLLSDRFSAERPKGSFSTLEIQRTEQGDSAMYLCASSDPRDKHSPLHFGNGTRLTVT.

This clone has a handful of counts. This chain links TRBV18 with TRBJ1-4; 7 bases agree with TRBD1. Unmatched junction bases numbered 9, after V lost 9 bases and J lost 8 bases. Germline V gives CDR1 KGHSH, CDR2 LQKENI. The CDR3 contains 13 residues. The CDR3 here is CASWTGRFEKLFF. CDR3 DNA: TGTGCCAGTTGGACAGGACGGTTCGAAAAACTGTTTTTT.

The J gene is TRBJ2-2, the V gene TRBV29-1, with 13 bases that match TRBD2. The CDR3 totals 13 residues. Germline V lookup: CDR1 SQVTM, CDR2 ANQGSEA. J gave up 6 bases and V 5 bases, and 0 bases lay outside the gene matches. The CDR3 protein is CSVTSGGAGELFF. The CDR3 nucleotides read TGCAGCGTTACTAGCGGGGGGGCCGGGGAGCTGTTTTTT.

This chain links TRBV9 with TRBJ1-1, with a possible D match to TRBD1 (6 bases). The CDR3 loop spans 14 amino acids. Germline V CDR1 and CDR2: SGDLS, YYNGEE. Between the trimmed V and J ends, which lost 0 bases and 5 bases, there was a span of 11 bases. The chain's CDR3 is CASSVVTGRTEAFF. The CDR3 nucleotides read TGTGCCAGCAGCGTAGTTACAGGGCGGACTGAAGCTTTCTTT.

The chain links TRBV21-1 to TRBJ1-5. TRBV21-1 is recorded as a pseudogene. The CDR3 is 14 residues long. The DNA for the CDR3 is TGTGCCAGCCGTGGGGAGGGTAGCAATCAGCCCCAGCATTTT. Translating gives CASRGEGSNQPQHF.

The V gene is TRBV3-1 (or the pseudogene TRBV3-2), the J gene TRBJ2-1, with TRBD2 matching over 11 bases. V shed 8 bases, J shed 4 bases, and the junction held 4 bases outside the gene matches. This CDR3 contains 14 residues. Germline CDR1 and CDR2: LGHDT and YNNKEL (reference sequence). The CDR3 spells CASGGTSGYNEQFF. CDR3 sequence (DNA): TGTGCCAGCGGGGGGACTAGCGGTTACAATGAGCAGTTCTTC.

The chain is built from TRBV11-2 and TRBJ1-4, with 9 positions matching TRBD1. This CDR3 has 11 amino acids. CDR1 is SGHAT and CDR2 is FQNNGV in the germline V gene. V shed 8 bases and J 12 bases; nucleotides not matched to a gene: 4. The DNA for the CDR3 is TGTGCCAGCGAACGACAGGGGGAACTGTTTTTT. Amino acid sequence: CASERQGELFF.

V usage is TRBV3-1 (or the pseudogene TRBV3-2) and J usage is TRBJ1-3, with TRBD1 matching over 10 bases. Germline CDR1 is LGHDT and CDR2 is YNNKEL (reference sequence). After removal of 4 bases from V and 4 bases from J, the junction contained 13 bases not matched to a gene. The CDR3 contains 18 residues. CDR3 protein: CASSLFGTGVLGGNTIYF. The CDR3 DNA sequence: TGTGCCAGCAGCCTCTTCGGGACAGGGGTCTTGGGAGGAAACACCATATATTTT.

This chain uses TRBV6-5 with TRBJ1-6, with D unclear. Looked up from germline, CDR1 is MNHEY and CDR2 is SVGAGI. V was clipped by 4 bases and J by 7 bases, with 8 bases between them. The CDR3 totals 13 residues. CDR3 sequence: CASSSSQNSPLHF. Written as DNA, the CDR3 is TGTGCCAGCAGTTCTAGTCAGAATTCACCCCTCCACTTT.

This clone was seen a few times. The chain has TRBV6-5 and TRBJ2-7; D is perhaps TRBD1 (6 bases). Trimming cost V 1 base and J 3 bases, with 13 bases left between them. The CDR3 is 15 residues long. Germline CDR1 and CDR2: MNHEY and SVGAGI. CDR3 residues: CASSYFQDRNYEQYF. The CDR3 DNA sequence: TGTGCCAGCAGTTACTTCCAGGACAGAAACTACGAGCAGTACTTC.

The rearrangement joins TRBV28 to TRBJ2-7; D unclear. Trimming removed 6 bases at V and 0 bases at J, with 12 bases between. The CDR3 length is 14 residues. Germline V gene sequence: CDR1 MDHEN, CDR2 SYDVKM. CDR3 in amino acids: CASSSPGFSYEQYV. DNA for the CDR3: TGTGCCAGCAGCTCCCCGGGTTTCTCCTACGAGCAGTACGTC.

The rearrangement uses TRBV15 and TRBJ1-5; TRBD1 might be the D (6 bases). V was shortened by 0 bases and J by 5 bases, with 11 bases between the two germline ends. The CDR3 loop spans 15 amino acids. Germline CDR1 LNHNV, CDR2 YYDKDF (reference sequence). CDR3 region: CATSRDLGAHQPQHF. The CDR3 bases are TGTGCCACCAGCAGAGACTTGGGGGCTCATCAGCCCCAGCATTTT.

The chain combines TRBV21-1 with TRBJ2-2; the D call of TRBD2 is as the table states it, not checked on the DNA. TRBV21-1 is described as a pseudogene. CDR3 length: 16 residues. The CDR3 is CASSKSRQLGTGELFF. CDR3 coding DNA: TGTGCCAGCAGCAAATCGCGGCAGTTGGGTACCGGGGAGCTGTTTTTT.

The gene calls are TRBV13 and TRBJ2-1, with 13 positions matching TRBD2. J lost 4 bases, V lost 5 bases, and 2 bases had no gene match. Germline values: CDR1 PRHDT, CDR2 FYEKMQ (reference sequence). This CDR3 has 15 residues. In DNA form, the CDR3 reads TGTGCCAGCAGCGCACTAGCGGGGGGGTACAATGAGCAGTTCTTC. Translated, it gives CASSALAGGYNEQFF.

CDR3: CAWDGTGDSNSPLHF. The CDR3 DNA reads TGTGCCTGGGACGGGACAGGGGATAGTAATTCACCCCTCCACTTT. V usage is TRBV30 and J usage is TRBJ1-6, with 10 positions matching TRBD1. V shed 5 bases and J 6 bases; nucleotides not matched to a gene: 7. Looked up from germline, CDR1 is GTSNPN and CDR2 is SVGIG (reference sequence). The CDR3 is 15 residues long. Supplemented by reference TRBV30 and TRBJ1-6, the full variable domain reads SQTIHQWPATLVQPVGSPLSLECTVEGTSNPNLYWYRQAAGRGLQLLFYSVGIGQISSEVPQNLSASRPQDRQFILSSKKLLLSDSGFYLCAWDGTGDSNSPLHFGNGTRLTVT.

V gene TRBV5-1 combines with J gene TRBJ1-2; 9 bases are a match to TRBD1. This CDR3 spans 15 amino acids. Trimming at V came to 4 bases and at J to 3 bases, leaving 7 bases not matched to a gene. Germline CDR1 and CDR2: SGHRS and YFSETQ. In DNA, the CDR3 is TGCGCCAGCAGCGCCCGGGACAGGGAGGACTATGGCTACACCTTC. This gives the protein CASSARDREDYGYTF.

The genes are TRBV28 and TRBJ1-2, with D tentatively TRBD1 (5 bases). Trimming removed 7 bases from V and 7 bases from J, with 16 bases in between. The CDR3 is 13 residues long. Germline values: CDR1 MDHEN, CDR2 SYDVKM. In DNA form, the CDR3 reads TGTGCCAGCAATAAGTGGGGGAGGGGTGGCTACACCTTC. This sequence encodes CASNKWGRGGYTF.

The chain employs TRBV12-3 or TRBV12-4 and TRBJ1-1, with D unresolved. This CDR3 region has 11 residues. The germline V and J ends were trimmed by 3 bases and 7 bases, with 6 bases remaining between them. CDR3 region: CASSFGLEAFF. CDR3 DNA sequence: TGTGCCAGCAGTTTTGGGCTTGAAGCTTTCTTT.

The chain recombines TRBV19 with TRBJ1-5; 8 bases are shared with TRBD1. The CDR3 loop spans 13 amino acids. V lost 6 bases to trimming and J lost 7 bases; unmatched junction nucleotides: 5. CDR1 and CDR2 from the germline V gene are LNHDA and SQIVND (reference sequence). CDR3 nucleotides: TGTGCCAGTAGACGAACAGGGGGACAGCCCCAGCATTTT. Its translation is CASRRTGGQPQHF.

The V gene is TRBV28, the J gene TRBJ1-2; D possibly corresponds to TRBD1 (6 bases). The germline V gene has CDR1 MDHEN and CDR2 SYDVKM. The CDR3 covers 16 residues. Trimming shortened V by 7 bases and J by 2 bases, and 20 bases separated the two germline ends. Written as DNA, the CDR3 is TGTGCCAGCATCACAAGCGGGGGGGGCGAAAACTATGGCTACACCTTC. Protein product: CASITSGGGENYGYTF.